The 12 T cell receptor beta chains listed next were all sequenced from one sample in a study of OX40 agonist ivuxolimab in advanced cancers. Generated by immunoSEQ multiplex PCR, the TCRdb table keeps only in-frame clones and is missing some. The sample records about 78,000 clones, 80% to 90% being singletons. Sequenced material: CD4+ or CD8+ T cells sorted from blood, taken in a trial of the OX40 agonist ivuxolimab. Source of these receptors: an adult with an advanced solid tumor such as melanoma, head and neck, liver or kidney cancer.

This clone has just one count. J is TRBJ2-1 and V is TRBV2; D not certain. The germline V gene has CDR1 SNHLY and CDR2 FYNNEI. With 7 bases removed from V and 9 bases from J, the gap between germline ends came to 19 bases. The CDR3 sequence is 14 residues long. CDR3 protein: CASKLGQLDSEQFF. CDR3 nucleotide sequence: TGTGCCAGCAAGTTAGGTCAGTTAGACTCTGAGCAGTTCTTC.

The rearrangement joins TRBV12-5 to TRBJ2-1; 14 bases map to TRBD2. V lost 0 bases to trimming and J lost 0 bases; unmatched junction nucleotides: 7. The CDR3 loop spans 20 amino acids. Germline CDR1 LGHNT, CDR2 FRNRAP. The CDR3 protein is CASGLVPGLAGGFSYNEQFF. The CDR3 nucleotides read TGTGCTAGTGGTTTGGTACCCGGACTAGCGGGGGGTTTCTCCTACAATGAGCAGTTCTTC.

As concerns this clone: The junction differs from germline at one of its ends, possibly a read error. V is TRBV6-6 and J is TRBJ2-2; 12 bases map to TRBD2. The CDR3 loop spans 16 amino acids. Per germline, CDR1 MNHNY and CDR2 SVGAGI (reference sequence). The CDR3 DNA reads as TGTGCCAGCAGCCCACTAGCGGGAGGCGAACACCGGGGAGCTGTTTTT. Translating gives CASSPLAGGEHRGAVF.

This rearrangement joins TRBV15 to TRBJ2-4; 7 nucleotides line up with TRBD1. Trimming cost V 1 base and J 1 base; bases outside gene matches: 4. Germline V gene lookup returns CDR1 LNHNV and CDR2 YYDKDF (reference sequence). The CDR3 sequence is 16 residues long. CDR3 amino acids: CATSRVGTAAKNIQYF. CDR3 bases: TGTGCCACCAGCAGAGTGGGGACAGCGGCCAAAAACATTCAGTACTTC.

This chain links TRBV2 with TRBJ1-5, with D tentatively TRBD1 (5 bases). The V gene's germline CDR1 is SNHLY and CDR2 FYNNEI. The CDR3 is 15 amino acids. Trimming stripped 1 base from V and 2 bases from J, with 9 bases between. The CDR3 region is CASSEGLRGNQPQHF. The CDR3 DNA reads TGTGCCAGCAGTGAAGGCCTCAGGGGCAATCAGCCCCAGCATTTT.

The chain has TRBV5-5 and TRBJ2-1, with D hard to call. V lost 3 bases and J lost 0, with 10 bases in between. The CDR3 runs to 15 residues. Per germline, CDR1 SGHKS and CDR2 YYEKEE (reference sequence). The CDR3 DNA follows: TGTGCCAGCAGCTCTGCCCCGAGCTCCTACAATGAGCAGTTCTTC. Translated: CASSSAPSSYNEQFF. The entire variable domain, with the rest obtained from reference TRBV5-5 and TRBJ2-1, is as follows: DAGVTQSPTHLIKTRGQQVTLRCSPISGHKSVSWYQQVLGQGPQFIFQYYEKEERGRGNFPDRFSARQFPNYSSELNVNALLLGDSALYLCASSSAPSSYNEQFFGPGTRLTVL.

The chain joins TRBV6-1 to TRBJ1-1; D remains ambiguous. V was pared by 6 bases and J by 0 bases, with 11 bases between. Germline loops: CDR1 MNHNS, CDR2 SASEGT. The CDR3 covers 14 residues. The CDR3 coding sequence is TGTGCCAGCAGCGCTCTAGATGTGAACACTGAAGCTTTCTTT. Its protein product is CASSALDVNTEAFF.

The V gene is TRBV19, the J gene TRBJ1-4; D ambiguous. Germline CDR1 LNHDA, CDR2 SQIVND (reference sequence). The CDR3 sequence is 15 residues long. V lost 9 bases, J lost 0 bases, and 14 bases lay in between. The CDR3 sequence: CASLPGYSTNEKLFF. The CDR3 DNA sequence: TGTGCCAGCCTCCCCGGGTACTCAACTAATGAAAAACTGTTTTTT.

The V and J genes are TRBV6-6 and TRBJ2-3; the D is unclear. CDR1 is MNHNY and CDR2 is SVGAGI in the germline V gene (reference sequence). V was cut by 0 bases and J by 6 bases, with 4 bases left in between. The CDR3 is 12 amino acids. CDR3 DNA sequence: TGTGCCAGCAGTTACTCGGGGGATACGCAGTATTTT. Its translation: CASSYSGDTQYF.

The chain couples TRBV11-3 to TRBJ2-3; 7 positions agree with TRBD1. This CDR3 spans 15 amino acids. Germline V gene sequence: CDR1 SGHNT, CDR2 YENEEA. Losses at the gene ends were 5 bases for V and 4 bases for J; bases not matched to a gene: 9. The CDR3 region has the DNA TGTGCCAGCAGCACCACAGACAGGGCCGCAGATACGCAGTATTTT. Amino acid sequence: CASSTTDRAADTQYF.

The chain is built from TRBV9 and TRBJ2-1, with a tentative D call TRBD2 (5 bases). The V and J ends lost 3 bases and 9 bases respectively, with 22 bases between them. Germline-derived CDR1 and CDR2 are SGDLS and YYNGEE. The CDR3 spans 16 residues. The CDR3 is CASSAKISGPRFEQFF. Here the CDR3 DNA reads TGTGCCAGCAGCGCGAAGATAAGCGGCCCCCGCTTTGAGCAGTTCTTC.

The chain recombines TRBV28 with TRBJ2-5; D remains unclear. The end of the DNA fits TRBJ2-7 better, so the J call may be wrong. This CDR3 comprises 15 residues. Germline values: CDR1 MDHEN, CDR2 SYDVKM. CDR3 amino acids: CASSPTKGAISEQYF. The CDR3 DNA reads as TGTGCCAGCAGTCCCACCAAGGGCGCCATTTCCGAGCAGTACTTC.